These T cell receptor beta chains were read from a single sample in a study of cytotoxic CD8 clonotypes in ibrutinib-treated CLL. The repertoire was sequenced with immunoSEQ multiplex PCR; TCRdb's copy has only in-frame clones and lacks some. The profile shows about 50,000 clones, roughly 54% of them singletons. This material consisted of PBMCs, taken at disease progression, from a patient treated with ibrutinib. Receptor source: a human donor with chronic lymphocytic leukemia. Both conserved end residues are part of each CDR3.

>TRBV28|TRBJ2-5
CASQRGGTQETQYF
>TRBV5-6|TRBJ2-3
CASSLGPIEGADTQYF
>TRBV15|TRBJ1-5
CATSRDSGSGYHQPQHF
>TRBV7-2|TRBJ1-6
CASSWWSGGNNSPLHF
>TRBV2|TRBJ1-1
CASSRDRNTEAFF
>TRBV6-4|TRBJ2-7
CAGMGGLGQYF
>TRBV11-2|TRBJ2-1
CASSFDEAGPLNEQFF
>TRBV4-1|TRBJ1-1
CASSRDQLMNTEAFF
>TRBV7-6|TRBJ2-5
CASSPDEETQYF
>TRBV7-6|TRBJ2-2
CASSLQGGGELFF
>TRBV28|TRBJ2-5
CASSLSGTKETQYF
>TRBV6-5|TRBJ2-3
CASSYEGGGTDTQYF
>TRBV9|TRBJ2-1
CASSEGGSSYNEQFF
>TRBV4-2|TRBJ2-1
CASSQDFPYLDRLGDEQFF
>TRBV5-1|TRBJ2-7
CASSLSEGGYEQYF
>TRBV5-6|TRBJ2-6
CASSIGWGANVLTF
>TRBV30|TRBJ2-3
CAWSHAGDTQYF
>TRBV28|TRBJ2-6
CASSPRGSGANVLTF
>TRBV7-9|TRBJ1-2
CASSLQEEGYTF
>TRBV6-5|TRBJ1-2
CASSPDREIGGYTF
>TRBV13|TRBJ2-2
CASSVQGNGELFF
>TRBV6-5|TRBJ1-4
CASSYLMTTNEKLFF
>TRBV13|TRBJ2-1
CASSSRDRARHEQFF